Listed here is a single T cell receptor beta chain. What it recognizes is unknown. Libraries of TCR beta came from quantitative 5'-RACE with molecular barcodes. TCRdb independently ran MiXCR on the 5' RACE reads; one entry per CDR3 protein. The sample lists 250,000 to 350,000 distinct CDR3 sequences; roughly 20% were seen once. These data belong to a study of CD8 T cells in ankylosing spondylitis. Study-wide points: Seven to nine highly homologous variants formed a TCR beta motif that appeared characteristic of ankylosing spondylitis blood.

The length of the CDR3 is 12 residues. Germline values: CDR1 LNHNV, CDR2 YYDKDF (reference sequence). The V gene lost 2 bases and the J gene lost 8 bases, with 8 bases spanning the gap. This chain links TRBV15 with TRBJ2-3; weak D call: TRBD2 (5 bases). This clonotype originated in a male donor with ankylosing spondylitis or in good health (not recorded which). Sequences were obtained from blood, either unsorted or a sorted T cell fraction (not recorded which). The DNA of the CDR3 is TGTGCCACCAGCAGACAACGGGGTACGCAGTATTTT. Translation: CATSRQRGTQYF. Supplemented by reference TRBV15 and TRBJ2-3, the full variable domain reads DAMVIQNPRYQVTQFGKPVTLSCSQTLNHNVMYWYQQKSSQAPKLLFHYYDKDFNNEADTPDNFQSRRPNTSFCFLDIRSPGLGDTAMYLCATSRQRGTQYFGPGTRLTVL.